This T cell receptor beta chain stems from a study of shared T cell receptors in the human thymus. The table came from immunoSEQ multiplex PCR; TCRdb's copy has only in-frame clones and leaves some out. The data show hundreds of thousands of clones, with around 87% seen just once and under 0.01% held by the top ten. J gave up 1 base and V 5 bases, and 5 bases lay outside the gene matches. The CDR3 sequence is 14 residues long. The germline gives CDR1 GTSNPN, CDR2 SVGIG (reference sequence). A further study also used this sample, focusing on human thymus T cells.

The sample was thymocytes. The chain has TRBV30 and TRBJ1-3; 7 bases are a match to TRBD1. The receptor comes from a boy younger than two with a congenital heart defect. The CDR3 spells CAWPGTESGNTIYF. The CDR3 DNA reads as TGTGCCTGGCCCGGGACAGAATCTGGAAACACCATATATTTT.